The present T cell receptor (beta chain) was sequenced within a study of cytomegalovirus exposure and HLA in healthy donors. Whole-study context: Of the donors genotyped, several hundred in all, about 80% fell in the Caucasian-associated ancestry cluster.

The study ran its PCR with 60 Vbeta and 13 Jbeta primers. Measured with immunoSEQ multiplex PCR; TCRdb has only the in-frame clones, and not every one. The repertoire holds roughly 120,000 clones, with approximately 78% as singletons. Comment on this clone: Its target is unknown.

Germline CDR1 reads MNHEY; CDR2 reads SVGAGI. Trimming stripped 0 bases from V and 5 bases from J, with 13 bases between. The CDR3 is 15 residues long. Findings and limits, study-wide: Cytomegalovirus association was assigned to approximately 160 TCR beta chains. Later analysis identified a missense DCLRE1C variant that was linked to TCR beta V- and J-gene trimming.

The receptor was derived from a woman in her thirties or forties in good health and CMV-seropositive. This chain connects TRBV6-5 to TRBJ1-1; a possible D gene is TRBD1 (5 bases). Sequenced input: PBMCs. The CDR3 nucleotides read TGTGCCAGCAGTTACTCTAGGGGATTAGGGACTGAAGCTTTCTTT. Amino acids: CASSYSRGLGTEAFF.